This T cell receptor (beta chain) was identified in a study of blood T cell repertoires in COVID-19. At the level of the study: Acute-phase and convalescent COVID-19 samples originated in the United States, Italy and Spain.

Ages ranged from roughly 18 to 95 years, with residence in some 25 US areas. The study counted Cohort 3 donors as recovered given two negative PCRs, clearance, or symptom resolution. CDR1 is LGHDT and CDR2 is YNNKEL in the germline V gene (reference sequence). Trimming removed 0 bases from V and 3 bases from J; junction bases left unmatched: 1. This CDR3 spans 16 amino acids. Here immunoSEQ multiplex PCR was the method, and the copy in TCRdb shows in-frame clones only, minus some. Of fewer than 300,000 clones in the sample, less than 85% were seen once. The specimen was PBMCs or T cells enriched from blood (not recorded which). V usage is TRBV3-1 (or the pseudogene TRBV3-2) and J usage is TRBJ2-5; 13 bases are a match to TRBD2. This clonotype was sampled from a woman in her forties or fifties who had recovered from COVID-19. The CDR3 loop reads CASSQEGLAGKETQYF. The CDR3 DNA reads TGTGCCAGCAGCCAAGAGGGACTAGCGGGAAAAGAGACCCAGTACTTC.